The sequence of this TCR beta chain was determined in a study of regulatory T cells in long-lasting Graves disease. Per the germline V gene, CDR1 is DFQATT and CDR2 is SNEGSKA (reference sequence). The V end lost 5 bases, the J end lost 3 bases, and 10 bases lay between the germline ends. The CDR3 has 13 residues. The time point: newly diagnosed GD, antithyroid drugs for less than 3 months. The TCR library was made from RNA extracted from PBMCs. In building TCR beta libraries, iRepertoire HTBI primers were used together with Arm-PCR of CDR3 regions. TCRdb reanalysed the multiplex PCR reads using MiXCR and keeps one entry per CDR3 protein. This sample has approximately 490,000 distinct CDR3 sequences, with 15% to 20% found just once. This same sample was also part of a study on T cells in Graves' hyperthyroidism and ophthalmopathy.

The receptor was derived from a man aged 35-49 years with Graves disease. Sequencing used peripheral blood mononuclear cells (PBMCs), obtained at new diagnosis, from a patient treated with antithyroid drugs. The chain links TRBV20-1 to TRBJ2-2; possibly TRBD1 for D (6 bases). Here the CDR3 DNA reads TGCAGTGCTCACAAGGGGGACACCGGGGAGCTGTTTTTT. Protein: CSAHKGDTGELFF.